Sequencing of this TCR beta chain was carried out in a study of T cell responses to AZD1222 COVID-19 vaccine. General observations from the study: There were vaccine-associated CD4 TCRs across spike, dominant at 160-218 and 743-854. Nearly half of unique spike-specific TCRs reportedly avoided B.1.351 and B.1.1.7 mutated regions. Donors were mostly white British, more females; clonal diversity possibly underestimated.

V was shortened by 0 bases and J by 0 bases, with 5 bases between the two germline ends. In germline, CDR1 is KGHSH, CDR2 LQKENI. The CDR3 spans 15 residues. As concerns this clone: Its antigen is unknown.

Only in-frame clones appear in the TCRdb table, and some are missing; sequencing was by immunoSEQ multiplex PCR. The sample has 65,000 to 80,000 clones, about 90% seen once. This chain links TRBV18 with TRBJ1-4; D ambiguous. Material: peripheral blood, obtained on day 0 of MenACWY control vaccination. The source of this sequence is an adult in good health. CDR3 coding DNA: TGTGCCAGCTCACCACCCGCAGCAACTAATGAAAAACTGTTTTTT. Residues: CASSPPAATNEKLFF.